This T cell receptor (beta chain) is drawn from a study of T-cell reconstitution after alpha-beta-depleted transplantation in children. For TCRbeta, the library was prepared with unique molecular identifiers. TCRdb used MiXCR to reprocess the PCR reads, holding one entry per CDR3 protein. Of some 500,000 distinct CDR3 sequences in the sample, roughly 18% are singletons; the top ten hold roughly 3.3%. V lost 0 bases, J lost 7 bases, and 11 bases stayed unmatched. The CDR3 consists of 16 residues. Germline V gene lookup returns CDR1 SGDLS and CDR2 YYNGEE. This rearrangement joins TRBV9 to TRBJ1-2; TRBD1 matches 8 bases. This TCR was recovered from a human donor who donated a stem cell graft to a child with acute lymphoblastic leukemia. Sequencing used PBMCs from the stem cell graft donor, obtained from the stem cell graft. The CDR3 DNA reads TGTGCCAGCAGCGTAGACCATCGGGCAGGGGGCTTTGGCTACACCTTC. Its protein product is CASSVDHRAGGFGYTF.